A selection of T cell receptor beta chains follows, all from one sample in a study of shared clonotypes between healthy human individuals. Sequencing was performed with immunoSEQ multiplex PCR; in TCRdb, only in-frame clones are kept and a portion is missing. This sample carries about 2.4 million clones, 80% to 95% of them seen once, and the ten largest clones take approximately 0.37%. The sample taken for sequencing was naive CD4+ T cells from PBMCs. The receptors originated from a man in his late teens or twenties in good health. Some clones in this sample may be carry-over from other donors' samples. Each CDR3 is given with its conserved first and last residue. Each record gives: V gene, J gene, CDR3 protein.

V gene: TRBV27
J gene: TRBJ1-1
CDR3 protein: CASSFAGLTGHTEAFF

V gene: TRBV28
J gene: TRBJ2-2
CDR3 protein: CASSRLAGGTGELFF

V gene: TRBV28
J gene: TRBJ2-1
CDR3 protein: CASSFGGGNEQFF

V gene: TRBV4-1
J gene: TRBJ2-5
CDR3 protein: CASSQGIGRLNRETQYF

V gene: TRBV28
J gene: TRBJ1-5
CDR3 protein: CASMTGDSDNQPQHF

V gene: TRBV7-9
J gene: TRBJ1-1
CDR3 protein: CASSSKTGTEAFF

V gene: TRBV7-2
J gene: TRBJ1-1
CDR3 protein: CASSGDLDTEAFF

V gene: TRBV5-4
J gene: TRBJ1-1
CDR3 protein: CASSLVGQPNTEAFF

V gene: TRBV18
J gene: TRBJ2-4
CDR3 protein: CASSPVEGQGNIQYF

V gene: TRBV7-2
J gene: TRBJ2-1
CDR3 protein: CASSLAGGGEQFF